This TCR beta chain was obtained from a study of monozygotic twins with inflammatory bowel disease. TCRdb re-called the 5' RACE reads; every CDR3 protein appears as one record, without DNA. Its listing shows about 420,000 distinct CDR3 sequences. Input material: blood. The origin of this receptor is a human donor with ulcerative colitis or Crohn's disease, or a healthy co-twin of an affected twin (not recorded which).

The chain's CDR3 is CASSQWADTQYF. V is TRBV6-2 or TRBV6-3 and J is TRBJ2-3. This CDR3 comprises 12 residues. Germline CDR1 reads MNHEY; CDR2 reads SVGEGT.